Given below is one TCR beta chain in context. Its antigen is as yet unknown. This entry belongs to a study of T cell responses to AZD1222 COVID-19 vaccine. Produced via immunoSEQ multiplex PCR; TCRdb's table is partial and in-frame only. The table lists over 25,000 clones, roughly 73% of them singletons. Study-wide results and caveats: Mostly white British, mostly female donors; authors suggested clonal diversity may be underestimated.

This specimen consisted of peripheral blood, obtained on day 0 of AZD1222 vaccination. This sequence was found in an adult in good health.

The CDR3 here is CATHSQMNTEAFF. CDR3 sequence (DNA): TGTGCCACCCACAGCCAAATGAACACTGAAGCTTTCTTT. The V and J genes are TRBV7-9 and TRBJ1-1; D is unresolved. Germline V CDR1 and CDR2: SEHNR, FQNEAQ (reference sequence). Trimming took off 10 bases at V and 0 bases at J, with 12 bases between the two ends. The CDR3 consists of 13 residues.